Detailed here is one T cell receptor (beta chain). The antigen is not known. Here immunoSEQ multiplex PCR was the method, and the copy in TCRdb shows in-frame clones only, minus some. Among tens of thousands of clones, around nine tenths were seen once, and the ten largest hold less than 8.5%. This sample is drawn from a study of T cells in localized non-small cell lung cancer. Study outcomes and limitations: It was uninvolved adjacent lung that showed the highest T cell clonality, exceeding tumor.

The CDR3 extends over 18 amino acids. Germline assignment: CDR1 SGHDT and CDR2 YYEEEE. V gave up 5 bases and J gave up 0 bases, with 20 bases separating them. The chain has TRBV5-6 and TRBJ2-2; D tentatively reads TRBD1 or TRBD2 (6 bases each). This receptor was taken from a woman aged 40-69 years with stage I lung adenocarcinoma. The input for sequencing was peripheral blood, taken before any cancer treatment. The chain's CDR3 is CASSFGRGADANTGELFF. The CDR3 nucleotides are TGTGCCAGCAGTTTCGGAAGGGGGGCGGACGCGAACACCGGGGAGCTGTTTTTT.